The T cell receptor beta chain described here comes from a study of OX40 agonist ivuxolimab in advanced cancers. Context from the whole study: Ivuxolimab was an agonistic, fully human IgG2 monoclonal antibody directed against OX40 (CD134), a costimulatory receptor. Three dose-escalation patients achieved partial responses, one with hepatocellular carcinoma and two with cutaneous melanoma. The dose-escalation cohort was around 83% male with a mean age of about 54 years, ranging from about 23 to 85. Among the 50 to 55 dose-escalation patients, around 20 had hepatocellular carcinoma, roughly 15 melanoma, 9 renal cell carcinoma and 9 head and neck cancer. The paper reports the monotherapy dose-escalation portion (N of about 50 patients) of the phase I ivuxolimab trial. Intravenous ivuxolimab was administered to patients every 2 weeks at six dose levels: 0.01, 0.1, 0.3, 1.5, 3 and 10 mg/kg. Peripheral TCRbeta sequencing aimed to test whether ivuxolimab altered TCR sequence diversity and caused clonal T-cell expansion. Patients were allowed to have had prior anti-PD-1, anti-PD-L1 or anti-CTLA-4 therapy, and 40% to 45% of the dose-escalation patients had previously received checkpoint inhibitors.

The study at large found these results: Low levels of normalized T-cell clonal expansion were also shown by some nonresponding patients. On average, CD8+ T cells showed more expanded clones than CD4+ T cells after ivuxolimab. In the 0.1-3.0 mg/kg groups, partial responders had among the lowest normalized peripheral clonal expansion, particularly in CD8+ T cells. Which antigens the clonally expanded peripheral T cells were specific for was not determined. At doses of 0.1 to 3.0 mg/kg, clonal expansion of both CD4+ and CD8+ blood T cells was observed from baseline to week 6.

Patients with a history of autoimmune disease or receiving systemic immunosuppression were excluded from the trial. Peripheral blood for TCR sequencing was collected from all dose cohorts at baseline, on cycle 4 day 1, and on cycle 7 day 1. The samples were taken from a phase I, first-in-human, multicenter, open-label dose-escalation trial of ivuxolimab. Adults with locally advanced or metastatic melanoma, renal cell carcinoma, hepatocellular carcinoma or head and neck squamous cell carcinoma were enrolled in the trial. Before TCR sequencing, CD4+ and CD8+ T cells were separately sorted from peripheral blood. The CDR3 sequence holds 17 residues, the cysteine and phenylalanine included. The sequence is cut down to CDR3 DNA, 51 bases in frame from base 1. CDR1 SNHLY and CDR2 FYNNEI are derived from the germline V gene. Deletion took 4 bases off V and 1 base off J, with a span of 17 bases between the germline ends.

In regard to this clone: No cognate antigen has been identified for it. Base qualities were left out, and no much larger clone turns up one base away.

Genomic DNA was isolated from the sorted cells so that the TCRbeta CDR3 region could be sequenced. The immunoSEQ Assay was used for sequencing of TCRbeta CDR3 regions. TCRdb took over this immuneACCESS table, retaining in-frame rearrangements with V and J assigned. Such tables are incomplete; in checked studies, under half of the missing clones stem from an unresolved V gene, and the remainder is unexplained. Present in this sample are under 95,000 clones, around 88% of which were seen just once. The top ten constitute 6.9% of the sample. The sequence joins TRBV2 to TRBJ1-5; TRBD1 is a possible D gene, resting on 6 matching bases. The source is an adult with an advanced solid tumor such as melanoma, head and neck, liver or kidney cancer. The material was CD4+ or CD8+ T cells sorted from blood, obtained in a trial of the OX40 agonist ivuxolimab. DNA sequence: TGTGCCAGCAGTGTTAGGACAGCCGTCCGAAGCAATCAGCCCCAGCATTTT. The resulting protein is CASSVRTAVRSNQPQHF. The CDR3 plus the reference TRBV2 and TRBJ1-5 genes for the other parts give the full variable domain: EPEVTQTPSHQVTQMGQEVILRCVPISNHLYFYWYRQILGQKVEFLVSFYNNEISEKSEIFDDQFSVERPDGSNFTLKIRSTKLEDSAMYFCASSVRTAVRSNQPQHFGDGTRLSIL.